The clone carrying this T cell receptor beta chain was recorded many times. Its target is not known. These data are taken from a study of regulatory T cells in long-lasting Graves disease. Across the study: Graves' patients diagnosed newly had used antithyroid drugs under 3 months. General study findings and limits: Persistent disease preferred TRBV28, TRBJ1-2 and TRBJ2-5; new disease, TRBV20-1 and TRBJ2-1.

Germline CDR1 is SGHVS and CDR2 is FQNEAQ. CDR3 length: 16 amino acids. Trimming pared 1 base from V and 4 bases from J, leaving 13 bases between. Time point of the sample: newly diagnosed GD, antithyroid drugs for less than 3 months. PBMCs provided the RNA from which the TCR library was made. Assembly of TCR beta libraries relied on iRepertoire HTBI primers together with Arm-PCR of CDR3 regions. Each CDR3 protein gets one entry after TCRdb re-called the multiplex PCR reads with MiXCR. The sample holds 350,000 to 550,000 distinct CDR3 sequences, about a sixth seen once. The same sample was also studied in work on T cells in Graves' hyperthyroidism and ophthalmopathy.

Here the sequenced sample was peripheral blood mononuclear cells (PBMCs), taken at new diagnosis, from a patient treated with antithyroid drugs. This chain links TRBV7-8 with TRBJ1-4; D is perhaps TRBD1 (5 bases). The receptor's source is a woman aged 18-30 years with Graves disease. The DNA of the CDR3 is TGTGCCAGCAGCTTAGGTCGACAGTTCTTTAATGAAAAACTGTTTTTT. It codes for CASSLGRQFFNEKLFF.